This T cell receptor (beta chain) emerged from a study of CD8+ T cells in alopecia areata. Reverse transcription of extracted RNA yielded cDNA, which provided the sequencing template. Libraries were prepared by immunoSEQ multiplex PCR; TCRdb keeps only in-frame clonotypes and omits some of them. The sample consists of 150,000 or so clones, about 51% of them appearing once. Trimming took 5 bases from V and 6 from J, leaving 4 bases between them. In germline, CDR1 is SQVTM, CDR2 ANQGSEA. This CDR3 contains 10 residues. V usage is TRBV29-1 and J usage is TRBJ2-2; D gene ambiguous. The clonotype comes from a human donor with alopecia areata. Sample: CD8+ T cells sorted from blood, taken at week 0. CDR3: CSVKSGELFF. CDR3 coding DNA: TGCAGCGTTAAATCCGGGGAGCTGTTTTTT.